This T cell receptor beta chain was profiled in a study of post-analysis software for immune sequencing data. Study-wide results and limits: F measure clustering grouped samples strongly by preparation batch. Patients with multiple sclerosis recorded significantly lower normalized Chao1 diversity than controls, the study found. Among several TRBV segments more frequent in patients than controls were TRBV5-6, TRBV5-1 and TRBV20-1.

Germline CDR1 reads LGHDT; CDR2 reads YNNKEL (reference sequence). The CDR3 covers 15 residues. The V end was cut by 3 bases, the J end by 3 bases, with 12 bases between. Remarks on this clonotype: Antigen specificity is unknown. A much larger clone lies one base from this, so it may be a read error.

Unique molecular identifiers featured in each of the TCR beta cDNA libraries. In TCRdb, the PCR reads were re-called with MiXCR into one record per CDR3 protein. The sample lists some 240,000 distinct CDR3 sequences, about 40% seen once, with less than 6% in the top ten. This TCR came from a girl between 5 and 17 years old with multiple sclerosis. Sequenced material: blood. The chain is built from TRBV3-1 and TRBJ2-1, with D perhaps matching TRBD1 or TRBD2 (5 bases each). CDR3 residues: CASSHRDRNYNEQFF. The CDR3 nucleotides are TGTGCCAGCAGCCACCGGGACCGGAACTACAATGAGCAGTTCTTC.